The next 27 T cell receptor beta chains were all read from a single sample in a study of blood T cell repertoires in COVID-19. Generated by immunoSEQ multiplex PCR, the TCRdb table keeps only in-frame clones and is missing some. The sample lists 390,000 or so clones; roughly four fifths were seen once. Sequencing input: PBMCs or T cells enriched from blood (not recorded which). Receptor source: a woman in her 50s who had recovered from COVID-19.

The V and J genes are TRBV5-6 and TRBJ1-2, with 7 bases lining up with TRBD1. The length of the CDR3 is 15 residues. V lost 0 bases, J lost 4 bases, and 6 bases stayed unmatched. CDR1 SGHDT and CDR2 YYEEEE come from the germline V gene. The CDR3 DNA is TGTGCCAGCAGCTTGGCCCCAGGGGGTATCTATGGCTACACCTTC. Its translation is CASSLAPGGIYGYTF.

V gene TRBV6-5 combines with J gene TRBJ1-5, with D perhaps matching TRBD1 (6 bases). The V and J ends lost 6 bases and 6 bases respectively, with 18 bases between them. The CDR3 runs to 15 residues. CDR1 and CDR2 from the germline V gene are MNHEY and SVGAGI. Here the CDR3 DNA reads TGTGCCAGCAGATCGACAGGAGTGGAGGCTCAGCCCCAGCATTTT. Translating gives CASRSTGVEAQPQHF.

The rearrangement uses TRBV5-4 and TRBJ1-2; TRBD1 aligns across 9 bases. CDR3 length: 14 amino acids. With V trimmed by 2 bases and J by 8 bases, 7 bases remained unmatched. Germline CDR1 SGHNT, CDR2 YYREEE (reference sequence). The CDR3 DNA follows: TGTGCCAGCAGCTTCCCGGACAGGGGAGAGGGCTACACCTTC. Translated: CASSFPDRGEGYTF. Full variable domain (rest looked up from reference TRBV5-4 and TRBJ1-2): ETGVTQSPTHLIKTRGQQVTLRCSSQSGHNTVSWYQQALGQGPQFIFQYYREEENGRGNFPPRFSGLQFPNYSSELNVNALELDDSALYLCASSFPDRGEGYTFGSGTRLTVV.

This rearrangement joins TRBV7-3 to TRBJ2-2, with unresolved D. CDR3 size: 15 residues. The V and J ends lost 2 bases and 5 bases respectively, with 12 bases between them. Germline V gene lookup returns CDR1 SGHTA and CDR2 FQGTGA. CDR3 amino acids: CASSLSGYGTGELFF. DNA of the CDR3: TGTGCCAGCAGCTTATCAGGTTATGGAACCGGGGAGCTGTTTTTT.

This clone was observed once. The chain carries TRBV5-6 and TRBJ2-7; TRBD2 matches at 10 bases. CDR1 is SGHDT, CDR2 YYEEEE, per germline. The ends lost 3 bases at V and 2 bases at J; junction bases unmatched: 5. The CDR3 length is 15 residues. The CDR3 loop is CASSWGLAQTYEQYF. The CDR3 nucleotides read TGTGCCAGCAGCTGGGGACTAGCGCAGACCTACGAGCAGTACTTC.

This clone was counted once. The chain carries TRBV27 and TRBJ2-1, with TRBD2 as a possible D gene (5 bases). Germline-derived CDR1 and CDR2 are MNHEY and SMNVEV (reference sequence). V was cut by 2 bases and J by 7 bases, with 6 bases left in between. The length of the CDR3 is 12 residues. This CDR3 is CASSLDYNEQFF. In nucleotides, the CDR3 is TGTGCCAGCAGTTTAGACTATAATGAGCAGTTCTTC.

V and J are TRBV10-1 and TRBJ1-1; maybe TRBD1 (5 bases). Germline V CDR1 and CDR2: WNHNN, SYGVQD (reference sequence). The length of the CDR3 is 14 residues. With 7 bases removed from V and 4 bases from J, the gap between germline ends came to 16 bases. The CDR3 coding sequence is TGCGCCAGCAATCTCCCAGGGTCCACCACTGAAGCTTTCTTT. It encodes CASNLPGSTTEAFF.

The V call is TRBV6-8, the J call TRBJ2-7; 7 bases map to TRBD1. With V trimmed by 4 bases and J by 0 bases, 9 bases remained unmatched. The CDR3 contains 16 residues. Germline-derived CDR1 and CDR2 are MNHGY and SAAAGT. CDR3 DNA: TGTGCCAGCAGTTCGGCCGGACAGGAGAGCTCCTACGAGCAGTACTTC. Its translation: CASSSAGQESSYEQYF.

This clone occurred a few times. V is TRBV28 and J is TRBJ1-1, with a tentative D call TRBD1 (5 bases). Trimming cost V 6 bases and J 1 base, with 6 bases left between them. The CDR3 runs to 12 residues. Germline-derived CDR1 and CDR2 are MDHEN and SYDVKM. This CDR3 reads CASRTENTEAFF. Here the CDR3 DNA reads TGTGCCAGCAGGACAGAGAACACTGAAGCTTTCTTT.

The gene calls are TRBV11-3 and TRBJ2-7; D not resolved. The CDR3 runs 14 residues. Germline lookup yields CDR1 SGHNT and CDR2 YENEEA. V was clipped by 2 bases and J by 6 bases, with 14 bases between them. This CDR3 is CASSLLGPGLEQYF. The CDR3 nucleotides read TGTGCCAGCAGCTTACTGGGCCCCGGCCTCGAGCAGTACTTC.

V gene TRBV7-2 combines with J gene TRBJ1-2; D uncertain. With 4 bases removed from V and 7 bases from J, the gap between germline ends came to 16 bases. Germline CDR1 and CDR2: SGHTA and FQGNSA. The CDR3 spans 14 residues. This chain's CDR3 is CASSSGYGTRGYTF. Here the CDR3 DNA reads TGTGCCAGCAGCTCGGGGTATGGTACCCGTGGCTACACCTTC.

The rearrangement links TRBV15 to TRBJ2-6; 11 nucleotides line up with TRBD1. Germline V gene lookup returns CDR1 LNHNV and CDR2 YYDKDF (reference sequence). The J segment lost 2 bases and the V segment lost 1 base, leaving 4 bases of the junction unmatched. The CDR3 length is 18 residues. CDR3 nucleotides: TGTGCCACCAGCAGAGGGACAGGGGGCGACACTGGGGCCAACGTCCTGACTTTC. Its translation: CATSRGTGGDTGANVLTF. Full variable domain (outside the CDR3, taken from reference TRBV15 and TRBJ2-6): DAMVIQNPRYQVTQFGKPVTLSCSQTLNHNVMYWYQQKSSQAPKLLFHYYDKDFNNEADTPDNFQSRRPNTSFCFLDIRSPGLGDTAMYLCATSRGTGGDTGANVLTFGAGSRLTVL.

The chain's CDR3 is CASSLNAGGEKLFF. CDR3 sequence (DNA): TGCGCCAGCAGCTTAAACGCAGGGGGTGAAAAACTGTTTTTT. The V call is TRBV5-1, the J call TRBJ1-4, with 7 bases aligning to TRBD1. The CDR3 is made up of 14 amino acids. With V trimmed by 2 bases and J by 7 bases, 5 bases remained unmatched. Germline loops: CDR1 SGHRS, CDR2 YFSETQ.

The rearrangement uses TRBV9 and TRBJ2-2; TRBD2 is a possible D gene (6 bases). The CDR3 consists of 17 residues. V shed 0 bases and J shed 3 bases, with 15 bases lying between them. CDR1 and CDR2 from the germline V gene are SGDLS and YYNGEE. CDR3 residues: CASSVAGRPLDTGELFF. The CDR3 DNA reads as TGTGCCAGCAGCGTAGCGGGGAGGCCTCTCGACACCGGGGAGCTGTTTTTT. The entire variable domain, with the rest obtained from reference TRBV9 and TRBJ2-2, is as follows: DSGVTQTPKHLITATGQRVTLRCSPRSGDLSVYWYQQSLDQGLQFLIQYYNGEERAKGNILERFSAQQFPDLHSELNLSSLELGDSALYFCASSVAGRPLDTGELFFGEGSRLTVL.

CDR3 sequence: CASSYGLAGETQYF. DNA of the CDR3: TGTGCCAGCTCATATGGGTTGGCAGGAGAGACCCAGTACTTC. The chain uses TRBV18 and TRBJ2-5, with no clear D. Germline assignment: CDR1 KGHSH and CDR2 LQKENI. This CDR3 is built from 14 residues. The V gene lost 5 bases and the J gene lost 4 bases, with 14 bases spanning the gap.

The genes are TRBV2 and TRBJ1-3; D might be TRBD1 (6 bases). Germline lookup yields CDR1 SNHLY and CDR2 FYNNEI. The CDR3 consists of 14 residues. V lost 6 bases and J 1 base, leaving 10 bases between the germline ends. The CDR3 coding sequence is TGTGCCAGCAGGGAACAGGGTTCTGGAAACACCATATATTTT. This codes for CASREQGSGNTIYF.

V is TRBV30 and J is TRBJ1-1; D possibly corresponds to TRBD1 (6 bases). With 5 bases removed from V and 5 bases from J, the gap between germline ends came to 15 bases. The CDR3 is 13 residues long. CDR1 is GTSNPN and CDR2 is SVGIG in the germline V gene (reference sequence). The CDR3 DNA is TGTGCCTGGGGGGGGCCAAGGGGTACTGAAGCTTTCTTT. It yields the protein CAWGGPRGTEAFF. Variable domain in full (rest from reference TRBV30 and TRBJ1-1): SQTIHQWPATLVQPVGSPLSLECTVEGTSNPNLYWYRQAAGRGLQLLFYSVGIGQISSEVPQNLSASRPQDRQFILSSKKLLLSDSGFYLCAWGGPRGTEAFFGQGTRLTVV.

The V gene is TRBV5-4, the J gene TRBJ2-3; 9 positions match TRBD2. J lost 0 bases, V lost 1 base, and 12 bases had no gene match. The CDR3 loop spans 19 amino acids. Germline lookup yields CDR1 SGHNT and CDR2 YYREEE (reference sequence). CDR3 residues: CASSLLNNRLAVSTDTQYF. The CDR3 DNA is TGTGCCAGCAGCTTGCTTAATAATAGACTAGCGGTAAGCACAGATACGCAGTATTTT.

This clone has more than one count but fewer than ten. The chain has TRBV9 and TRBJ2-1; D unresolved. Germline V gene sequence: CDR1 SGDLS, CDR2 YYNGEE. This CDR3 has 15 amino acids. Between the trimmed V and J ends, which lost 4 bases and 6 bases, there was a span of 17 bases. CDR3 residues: CASSPLRPIGNEQFF. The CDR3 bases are TGTGCCAGCAGCCCACTACGACCAATAGGCAATGAGCAGTTCTTC.

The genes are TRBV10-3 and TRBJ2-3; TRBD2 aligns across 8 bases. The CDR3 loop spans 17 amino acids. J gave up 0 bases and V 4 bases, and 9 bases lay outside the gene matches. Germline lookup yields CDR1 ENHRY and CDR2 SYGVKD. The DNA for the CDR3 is TGTGCCATCAGTGGACCGAGCGGGAGAGGGAGCACAGATACGCAGTATTTT. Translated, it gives CAISGPSGRGSTDTQYF.

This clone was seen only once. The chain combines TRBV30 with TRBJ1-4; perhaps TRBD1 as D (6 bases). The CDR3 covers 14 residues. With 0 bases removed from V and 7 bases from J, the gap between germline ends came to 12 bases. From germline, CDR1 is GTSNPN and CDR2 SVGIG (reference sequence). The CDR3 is CAWSVRRGGEKLFF. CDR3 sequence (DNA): TGTGCCTGGAGTGTACGGAGGGGGGGTGAAAAACTGTTTTTT.

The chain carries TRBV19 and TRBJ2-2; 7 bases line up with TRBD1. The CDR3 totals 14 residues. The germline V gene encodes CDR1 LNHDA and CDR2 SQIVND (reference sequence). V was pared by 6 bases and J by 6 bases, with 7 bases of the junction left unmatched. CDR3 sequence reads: CASRRGQAPGELFF. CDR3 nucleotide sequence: TGTGCCAGTAGAAGGGGGCAAGCCCCCGGGGAGCTGTTTTTT.

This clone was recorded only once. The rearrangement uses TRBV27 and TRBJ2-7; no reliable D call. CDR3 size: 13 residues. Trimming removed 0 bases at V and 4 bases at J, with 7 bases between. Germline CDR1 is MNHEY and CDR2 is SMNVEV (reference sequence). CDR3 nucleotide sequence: TGTGCCAGCAGTTTATCGGCACAGTACGAGCAGTACTTC. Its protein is CASSLSAQYEQYF.

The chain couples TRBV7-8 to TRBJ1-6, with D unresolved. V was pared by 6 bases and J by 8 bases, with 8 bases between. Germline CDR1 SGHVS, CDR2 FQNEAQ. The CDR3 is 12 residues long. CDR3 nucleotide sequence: TGTGCCAGCAGTATCGGGGATTCACCCCTCCACTTT. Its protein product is CASSIGDSPLHF.

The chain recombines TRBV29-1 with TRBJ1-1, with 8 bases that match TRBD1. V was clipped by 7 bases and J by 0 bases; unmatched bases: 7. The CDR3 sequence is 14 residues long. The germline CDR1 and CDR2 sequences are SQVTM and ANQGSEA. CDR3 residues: CSGLTGAMNTEAFF. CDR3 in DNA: TGCAGCGGACTGACAGGGGCCATGAACACTGAAGCTTTCTTT.

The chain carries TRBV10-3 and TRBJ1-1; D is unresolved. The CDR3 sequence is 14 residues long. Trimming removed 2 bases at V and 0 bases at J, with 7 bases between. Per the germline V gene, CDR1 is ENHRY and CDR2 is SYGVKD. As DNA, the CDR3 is TGTGCCATCAGTGAGGGGCTGATGAACACTGAAGCTTTCTTT. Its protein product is CAISEGLMNTEAFF.

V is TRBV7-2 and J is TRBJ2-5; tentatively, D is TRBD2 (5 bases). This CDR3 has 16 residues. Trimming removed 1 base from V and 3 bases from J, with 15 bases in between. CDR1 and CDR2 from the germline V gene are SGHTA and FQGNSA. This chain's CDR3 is CASSLGTLSGKETQYF. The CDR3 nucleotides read TGTGCCAGCAGCTTAGGAACTTTGAGCGGCAAAGAGACCCAGTACTTC. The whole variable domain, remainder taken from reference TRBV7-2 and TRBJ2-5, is GAGVSQSPSNKVTEKGKDVELRCDPISGHTALYWYRQSLGQGLEFLIYFQGNSAPDKSGLPSDRFSAERTGGSVSTLTIQRTQQEDSAVYLCASSLGTLSGKETQYFGPGTRLLVL.